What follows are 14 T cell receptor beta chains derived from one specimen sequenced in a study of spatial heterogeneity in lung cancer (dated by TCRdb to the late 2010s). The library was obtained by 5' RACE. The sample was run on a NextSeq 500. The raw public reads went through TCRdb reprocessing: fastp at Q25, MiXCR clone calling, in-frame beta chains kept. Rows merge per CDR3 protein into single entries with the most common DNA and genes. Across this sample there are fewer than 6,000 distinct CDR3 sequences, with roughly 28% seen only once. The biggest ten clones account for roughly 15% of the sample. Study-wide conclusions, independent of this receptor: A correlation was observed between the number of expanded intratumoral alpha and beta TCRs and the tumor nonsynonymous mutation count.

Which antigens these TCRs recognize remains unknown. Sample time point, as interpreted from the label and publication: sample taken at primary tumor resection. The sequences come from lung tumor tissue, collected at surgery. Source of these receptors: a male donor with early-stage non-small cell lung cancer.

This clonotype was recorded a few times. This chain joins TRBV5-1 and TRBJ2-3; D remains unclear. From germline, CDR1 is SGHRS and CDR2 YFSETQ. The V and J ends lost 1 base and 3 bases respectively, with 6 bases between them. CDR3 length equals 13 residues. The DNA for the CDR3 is TGCGCCAGCAGCTTGTTCGGTACAGATACGCAGTATTTT. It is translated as CASSLFGTDTQYF.

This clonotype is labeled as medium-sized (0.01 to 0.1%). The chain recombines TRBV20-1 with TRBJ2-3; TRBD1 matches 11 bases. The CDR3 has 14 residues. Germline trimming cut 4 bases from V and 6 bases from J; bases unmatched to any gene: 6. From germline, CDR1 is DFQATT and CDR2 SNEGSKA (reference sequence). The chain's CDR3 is CSATRDRGSDTQYF. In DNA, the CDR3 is TGCAGTGCTACCCGGGACAGGGGGTCGGATACGCAGTATTTT.

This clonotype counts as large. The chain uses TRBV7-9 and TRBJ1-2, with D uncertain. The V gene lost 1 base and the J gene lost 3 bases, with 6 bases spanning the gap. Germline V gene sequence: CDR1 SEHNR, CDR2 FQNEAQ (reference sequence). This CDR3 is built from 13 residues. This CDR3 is CASSLVQYYGYTF. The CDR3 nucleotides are TGTGCCAGCAGCTTAGTGCAGTACTATGGCTACACCTTC.

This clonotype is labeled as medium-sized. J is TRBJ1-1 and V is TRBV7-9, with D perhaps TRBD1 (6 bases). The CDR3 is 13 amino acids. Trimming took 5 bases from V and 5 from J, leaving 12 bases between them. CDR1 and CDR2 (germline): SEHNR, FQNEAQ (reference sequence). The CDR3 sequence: CASSLQGTTEAFF. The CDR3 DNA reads TGTGCCAGCAGCCTCCAGGGGACGACTGAAGCTTTCTTT.

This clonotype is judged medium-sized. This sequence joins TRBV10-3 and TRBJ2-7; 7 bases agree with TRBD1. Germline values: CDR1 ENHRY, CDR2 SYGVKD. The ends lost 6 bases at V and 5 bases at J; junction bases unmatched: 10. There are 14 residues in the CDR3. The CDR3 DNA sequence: TGTGCCATCAGAGGACAGGCTTCCTCGGACGAGCAGTACTTC. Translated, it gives CAIRGQASSDEQYF.

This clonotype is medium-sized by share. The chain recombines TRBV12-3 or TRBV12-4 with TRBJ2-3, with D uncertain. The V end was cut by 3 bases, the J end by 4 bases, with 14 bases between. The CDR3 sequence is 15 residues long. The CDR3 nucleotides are TGTGCCAGCAGTTTGCCCCGGACGAGAGCAGATACGCAGTATTTT. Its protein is CASSLPRTRADTQYF.

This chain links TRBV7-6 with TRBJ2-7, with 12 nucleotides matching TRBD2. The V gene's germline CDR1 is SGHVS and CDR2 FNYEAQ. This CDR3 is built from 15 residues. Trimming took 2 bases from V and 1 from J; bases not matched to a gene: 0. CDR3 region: CASSLLAGGSYEQYF. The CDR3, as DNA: TGTGCCAGCAGCTTACTAGCGGGAGGGTCCTACGAGCAGTACTTC.

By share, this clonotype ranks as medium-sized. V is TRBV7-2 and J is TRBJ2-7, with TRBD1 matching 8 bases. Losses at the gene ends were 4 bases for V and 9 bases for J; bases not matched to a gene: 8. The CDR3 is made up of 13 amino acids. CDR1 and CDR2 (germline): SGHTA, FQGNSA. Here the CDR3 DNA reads TGTGCCAGCAGCTATACAGGGGGAGTTGTGCAGTACTTC. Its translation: CASSYTGGVVQYF.

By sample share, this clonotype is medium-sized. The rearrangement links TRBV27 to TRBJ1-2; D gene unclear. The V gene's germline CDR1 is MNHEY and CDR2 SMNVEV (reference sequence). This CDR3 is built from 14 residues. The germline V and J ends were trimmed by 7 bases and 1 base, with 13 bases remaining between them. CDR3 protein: CASTTNSGNYGYTF. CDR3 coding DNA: TGTGCCAGCACCACCAACTCCGGTAACTATGGCTACACCTTC.

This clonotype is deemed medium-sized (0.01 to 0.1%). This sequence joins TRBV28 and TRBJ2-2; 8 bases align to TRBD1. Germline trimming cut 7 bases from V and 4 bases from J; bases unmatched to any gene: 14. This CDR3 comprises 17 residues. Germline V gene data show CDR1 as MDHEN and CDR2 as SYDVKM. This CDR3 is CASKQFSQGVGTGELFF. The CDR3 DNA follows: TGTGCCAGCAAGCAGTTTTCACAGGGGGTTGGCACCGGGGAGCTGTTTTTT.

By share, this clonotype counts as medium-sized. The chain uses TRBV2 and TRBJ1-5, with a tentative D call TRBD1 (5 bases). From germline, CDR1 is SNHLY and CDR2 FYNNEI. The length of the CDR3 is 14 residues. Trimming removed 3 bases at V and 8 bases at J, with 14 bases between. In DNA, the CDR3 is TGTGCCAGCAGTGATCAGGGCCCGCAGGAGCCCCAGCATTTT. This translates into CASSDQGPQEPQHF.

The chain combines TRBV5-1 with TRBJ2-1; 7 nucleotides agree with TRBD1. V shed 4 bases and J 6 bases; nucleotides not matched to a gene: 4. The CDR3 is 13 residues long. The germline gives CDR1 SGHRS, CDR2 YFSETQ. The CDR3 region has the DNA TGCGCCAGCAGCACCGACAGGGTCAATGAGCAGTTCTTC. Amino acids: CASSTDRVNEQFF.

CDR3 sequence (DNA): TGTGCCAGCAGGCGACAGGCTGAAGCTTTCTTT. Translation: CASRRQAEAFF. This chain joins TRBV12-3 or TRBV12-4 and TRBJ1-1; weak D call: TRBD1 (6 bases). V was pared by 6 bases and J by 6 bases, with 8 bases between. The CDR3 runs to 11 residues.

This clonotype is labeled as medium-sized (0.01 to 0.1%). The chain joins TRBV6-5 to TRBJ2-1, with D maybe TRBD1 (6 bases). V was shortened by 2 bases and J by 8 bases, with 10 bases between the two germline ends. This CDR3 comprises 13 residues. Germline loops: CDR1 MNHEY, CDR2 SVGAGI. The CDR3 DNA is TGTGCCAGCAGTTACCACAGGGCGGATGAGCAGTTCTTC. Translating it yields CASSYHRADEQFF.